The rows below give T cell receptor beta chains drawn from one sample of a study of T-cell memory formation after mild COVID-19. TCRdb reprocessed the 5' RACE reads via MiXCR and lists one record per CDR3 protein. The table includes 170,000 or so distinct CDR3 sequences, about a fifth detected once. Sequencing input: PBMCs or a T cell subset sorted from them (not recorded which). Receptors were obtained from an adult woman who had mild COVID-19 (a few samples of this study predate the infection). Cell type and time point are not known. Each CDR3 is given with its conserved first and last residue. D genes are given only for firm matches. The size entry is marked missing in some rows and otherwise reads once, few, many or a size class.

V	D	size	J	DNA	CDR3
TRBV5-4	NA	many	TRBJ2-6	TGTGCCAGCAGCTTGCGTACTAGCAACTCTGGGGCCAACGTCCTGACTTTC	CASSLRTSNSGANVLTF
TRBV7-6	TRBD2	once	TRBJ2-1	TGTGCCAGCAGCCCTAGGACTAGCGGGAGAAATTACAATGAGCAGTTCTTC	CASSPRTSGRNYNEQFF
TRBV4-3	NA	few	TRBJ1-2	TGCGCCAGCAGCCAAGATTTCAGGGGTGGCTACACCTTC	CASSQDFRGGYTF
TRBV15	NA	NA	TRBJ2-7	TGTGCCACCCGAGACCTTTACTCCTACGAGCAGTACTTC	CATRDLYSYEQYF
TRBV7-9	NA	NA	TRBJ2-3	TGTGCCAGCAGCTCCACCCTACCGCAGTATTTT	CASSSTLPQYF
TRBV19	TRBD2	NA	TRBJ2-1	TGTGCCAGTAGTTCTAGCGGGGGGGCCTACAATGAGCAGTTCTTC	CASSSSGGAYNEQFF
TRBV6-5	NA	NA	TRBJ2-1	TGTGCCAGCAGTCGCGGGGCAGGGGGGGTAAATGAGCAGTTCTTC	CASSRGAGGVNEQFF
TRBV7-9	TRBD1	NA	TRBJ2-1	TGTGCCAGCAGGTCAATGGACAGGGCAGCCTACAATGAGCAGTTCTTC	CASRSMDRAAYNEQFF
TRBV19	NA	few	TRBJ1-5	TGTGCCAGTAGTATATTTCTAGACCAGCCCCAGCATTTT	CASSIFLDQPQHF
TRBV2	TRBD2	NA	TRBJ2-2	TGTGCCAGTCTAGCGGGGGAGAACACCGGGGAGCTGTTTTTT	CASLAGENTGELFF
TRBV6-6	NA	NA	TRBJ1-1	TGTGCCAGCAGTTACTCGGAAGACGGTGAAGCTTTCTTT	CASSYSEDGEAFF
TRBV5-1	NA	few	TRBJ2-7	TGCGCCAGCAGCTTGGAATCGGGTTCGGGCTACGAGCAGTACTTC	CASSLESGSGYEQYF
TRBV6-5	TRBD1	NA	TRBJ1-1	TGTGCCAGCAGTGCGGGACAGGGACGAAGAGGTAGGGGGAACACTGAAGCTTTCTTT	CASSAGQGRRGRGNTEAFF
TRBV7-3	NA	few	TRBJ1-1	TGTGCCAGCAGCTTCGGACATTCCGGTGAAGCTTTCTTT	CASSFGHSGEAFF
TRBV12-3/TRBV12-4	NA	NA	TRBJ1-1	TGTGCCAGCACCCCCATTGGGGGACTCGCTGAAGCTTTCTTT	CASTPIGGLAEAFF
TRBV13	TRBD1	few	TRBJ1-1	TGTGCCAGCAGAGACAGGGACACTGAAGCTTTCTTT	CASRDRDTEAFF
TRBV6-6	NA	NA	TRBJ2-3	TGTGCCAGCAGTTCCCCGGACTTACCACGACCTTCAGATACGCAGTATTTT	CASSSPDLPRPSDTQYF
TRBV11-2	NA	NA	TRBJ2-1	TGTGCCAGCAGCTTAGCGAGCTCCTCCTACAATGAGCAGTTCTTC	CASSLASSSYNEQFF
TRBV9	NA	NA	TRBJ2-7	TGTGCCAGCAGCGTAGGGGGACATGGGGCCTACGAGCAGTACTTC	CASSVGGHGAYEQYF
TRBV19	NA	NA	TRBJ1-2	TGTGCCAGTAGTATCGACCCGGGCCAGACCTATGGCTACACCTTC	CASSIDPGQTYGYTF
TRBV24-1	TRBD2	few	TRBJ2-1	TGTGCCACCAGTCAGACTAGCGGGGGGGCAGGCAATGAGCAGTTCTTC	CATSQTSGGAGNEQFF